The next 14 T cell receptor beta chains were all read from a single sample in a study of cytomegalovirus exposure and HLA in healthy donors. The PCR had 60 Vbeta and 13 Jbeta primers. Profiling relied on immunoSEQ multiplex PCR, and the TCRdb table lists in-frame clones only, not all of them. Of roughly 180,000 clones listed, 80% are singletons. What was sequenced was PBMCs. The receptor source for this set is a woman aged 25 to 39 in good health and CMV-seronegative.

The rearrangement links TRBV30 to TRBJ1-5, with D perhaps TRBD1 (6 bases). V lost 3 bases, J lost 1 base, and 10 bases lay in between. This CDR3 comprises 14 residues. The germline gives CDR1 GTSNPN, CDR2 SVGIG (reference sequence). This chain's CDR3 is CAWRATGSNQPQHF. The CDR3 DNA is TGTGCCTGGAGAGCAACAGGGAGCAATCAGCCCCAGCATTTT.

The rearrangement joins TRBV7-3 to TRBJ2-3; TRBD2 aligns across 8 bases. In germline, CDR1 is SGHTA, CDR2 FQGTGA. There are 17 residues in the CDR3. Trimming at V came to 5 bases and at J to 6 bases, leaving 16 bases not matched to a gene. CDR3 nucleotide sequence: TGTGCCAGCAGCCTACAACCTCTAGCGGGTGGGGCGGATACGCAGTATTTT. Residues: CASSLQPLAGGADTQYF.

The chain uses TRBV5-8 and TRBJ2-5; 10 nucleotides line up with TRBD1. The length of the CDR3 is 16 residues. Trimming at V came to 3 bases and at J to 4 bases, leaving 9 bases not matched to a gene. CDR1 is SGHTS and CDR2 is YDEGEE in the germline V gene. The CDR3 here is CASSWGDRGGGETQYF. Written as DNA, the CDR3 is TGTGCCAGCAGCTGGGGGGACAGGGGTGGCGGAGAGACCCAGTACTTC.

V is TRBV5-6 and J is TRBJ1-6; D uncertain. The V end lost 2 bases, the J end lost 6 bases, and 12 bases lay between the germline ends. The CDR3 sequence is 15 residues long. Germline CDR1 is SGHDT and CDR2 is YYEEEE. The CDR3 bases are TGTGCCAGCAGCTTCAGGACCGGAGGTAATTCACCCCTCCACTTT. This codes for CASSFRTGGNSPLHF.

The V and J genes are TRBV5-8 and TRBJ1-1; D might be TRBD1 (6 bases). Germline V gene sequence: CDR1 SGHTS, CDR2 YDEGEE. The CDR3 totals 15 residues. The ends were cut back, 4 bases at V and 8 bases at J, with 21 bases in the middle. As DNA, the CDR3 is TGTGCCAGCAGCACGGGACATTTTCCAGTAGGCGAAGCTTTCTTT. Amino acids: CASSTGHFPVGEAFF.

Of note for this clone: One junction end disagrees with the germline gene, perhaps due to a read error. The chain employs TRBV7-7 and TRBJ2-1; tentative D call: TRBD1 (5 bases). CDR1 and CDR2 (germline): SSHAT, FNYEAQ (reference sequence). The CDR3 loop spans 16 amino acids. The CDR3 loop is CASSLAAQGAYNEQFF. The DNA for the CDR3 is TGTGCTAGCAGCTTAGCAGCGCAGGGCGCCTACAATGAGCAGTTCTTC.

The chain joins TRBV7-2 to TRBJ2-7, with 8 positions matching TRBD1. The CDR3 covers 14 residues. With V trimmed by 5 bases and J by 1 base, 4 bases remained unmatched. Germline V gene data show CDR1 as SGHTA and CDR2 as FQGNSA. The CDR3 is CASSPRTGSYEQYF. The CDR3 DNA follows: TGTGCCAGCAGCCCGAGGACAGGGTCCTACGAGCAGTACTTC. Full variable domain (rest looked up from reference TRBV7-2 and TRBJ2-7): GAGVSQSPSNKVTEKGKDVELRCDPISGHTALYWYRQSLGQGLEFLIYFQGNSAPDKSGLPSDRFSAERTGGSVSTLTIQRTQQEDSAVYLCASSPRTGSYEQYFGPGTRLTVT.

The rearrangement uses TRBV19 and TRBJ1-2; 7 bases are shared with TRBD1. V dropped 1 base and J dropped 8; count of bases not matched to a gene: 7. This CDR3 is built from 14 residues. CDR1 and CDR2 (germline): LNHDA, SQIVND (reference sequence). This CDR3 is CASSIGGTVYGYTF. CDR3 sequence (DNA): TGTGCCAGTAGTATAGGGGGGACAGTCTACGGCTACACCTTC.

The chain is built from TRBV11-2 and TRBJ1-1, with TRBD1 matching over 11 bases. The CDR3 is 17 amino acids. The junction had 8 bases not matched to a gene; V was cut back by 4 bases and J by 1 base. CDR1 and CDR2 (germline): SGHAT, FQNNGV. The CDR3 DNA reads TGTGCCAGCAGCTCCGATTGGACAGGGGGCGGGAACACTGAAGCTTTCTTT. Translation gives CASSSDWTGGGNTEAFF.

The chain is built from TRBV10-3 and TRBJ2-3, with 7 bases fitting TRBD2. V was clipped by 9 bases and J by 0 bases; unmatched bases: 6. The length of the CDR3 is 14 residues. The germline gives CDR1 ENHRY, CDR2 SYGVKD. CDR3 protein: CAIQSGDSTDTQYF. DNA for the CDR3: TGTGCCATTCAAAGCGGGGATAGCACAGATACGCAGTATTTT.

This chain joins TRBV29-1 and TRBJ1-1, with D possibly being TRBD1 (5 bases). The CDR3 contains 12 residues. Germline lookup yields CDR1 SQVTM and CDR2 ANQGSEA. Trimming stripped 7 bases from V and 3 bases from J, with 12 bases between. DNA of the CDR3: TGCAGCGCAGGGCTCCCGGACACTGAAGCTTTCTTT. As protein: CSAGLPDTEAFF.

The genes are TRBV7-3 and TRBJ1-1; no clear D. V was cut by 3 bases and J by 3 bases, with 8 bases left in between. Germline CDR1 and CDR2: SGHTA and FQGTGA. This CDR3 has 13 residues. This CDR3 reads CASSFGPDTEAFF. The CDR3, as DNA: TGTGCCAGCAGCTTTGGGCCCGACACTGAAGCTTTCTTT.

About this clone itself: Germline and junction disagree at one end, which may indicate a read error. V gene TRBV15 combines with J gene TRBJ1-4, with a tentative D call TRBD1 (6 bases). The CDR3 has 14 residues. Germline assignment: CDR1 LNHNV and CDR2 YYDKDF (reference sequence). The CDR3 region is CATSTRGTNEKLFF. The CDR3 nucleotides are TGTGCCACAAGCACCAGGGGTACTAATGAAAAACTGTTTTTT.

This chain connects TRBV4-3 to TRBJ2-3, with D possibly TRBD2 on 6 matching bases. Trimming cost V 2 bases and J 4 bases, with 13 bases left between them. Germline CDR1 is LGHNA and CDR2 is YSLEER. The CDR3 spans 15 residues. CDR3 in amino acids: CASSQRLASADTQYF. CDR3 DNA sequence: TGCGCCAGCAGCCAAAGACTGGCTAGCGCAGATACGCAGTATTTT.